A single T cell receptor beta chain is shown here with its context. This entry belongs to a study of blood T cell repertoires in COVID-19. Study in general: Some COVID-19 samples were acute and others convalescent; all came from the United States, Italy and Spain. PBMCs, B-cell-depleted T cells, or T cells were the source of the cDNA or gDNA that made up the material.

CDR3 length: 15 residues. Germline assignment: CDR1 MGHRA and CDR2 YSYEKL. V gave up 4 bases and J gave up 4 bases, with 14 bases separating them. Per the authors' pipeline: Reference gene primer amplification in the assay estimated nucleated cell counts. Measured with immunoSEQ multiplex PCR; TCRdb has only the in-frame clones, and not every one. The V and J calls and clone size are taken from that table; D and trimming were inferred from the DNA. In the table there are tens of thousands of clones, roughly 90% of which are singletons. The sequencing sample was made of peripheral blood. The sequence was obtained from a male donor with acute or convalescent COVID-19. The chain carries TRBV4-1 and TRBJ1-3, with D unclear. CDR3 coding DNA: TGCGCCAGCAGCCCCCTTGGCGGGAGGGGAAACACCATATATTTT. Translated, it gives CASSPLGGRGNTIYF.